This TCR beta chain was sequenced for a study of Ad26.COV2.S vaccination and SARS-CoV-2 variants. Study results and limitations: Responses of spike-specific T cells (both CD8+ and CD4+) reportedly showed substantial breadth after vaccination.

Produced via immunoSEQ multiplex PCR; TCRdb's table is partial and in-frame only. Among more than 300,000 clones listed, roughly 80% were seen once. Concerning this clone itself: Its antigen is not identified.

With V trimmed by 0 bases and J by 6 bases, 13 bases remained unmatched. CDR3 length: 17 residues. CDR1 MNHNS and CDR2 SASEGT come from the germline V gene. Noted treatment: roughly 18 received Ad26.COV2.S at low or high dose, single or two shots; 5 received placebo; per-sample allocation not given. Samples analyzed were those drawn on day 63 after the first vaccine or placebo injection. The receptor's source is a person between 18 and 59 years old who received the Ad26.COV2.S COVID-19 vaccine or a placebo. Sample: peripheral blood, taken in a trial of Ad26.COV2.S vaccine versus placebo. The chain employs TRBV6-1 and TRBJ2-7; 8 nucleotides agree with TRBD2. The CDR3 nucleotides are TGTGCCAGCAGTGAAGCCCCCGTCGGGGGGGCAATGCTCGAGCAGTACTTC. Translating it yields CASSEAPVGGAMLEQYF.